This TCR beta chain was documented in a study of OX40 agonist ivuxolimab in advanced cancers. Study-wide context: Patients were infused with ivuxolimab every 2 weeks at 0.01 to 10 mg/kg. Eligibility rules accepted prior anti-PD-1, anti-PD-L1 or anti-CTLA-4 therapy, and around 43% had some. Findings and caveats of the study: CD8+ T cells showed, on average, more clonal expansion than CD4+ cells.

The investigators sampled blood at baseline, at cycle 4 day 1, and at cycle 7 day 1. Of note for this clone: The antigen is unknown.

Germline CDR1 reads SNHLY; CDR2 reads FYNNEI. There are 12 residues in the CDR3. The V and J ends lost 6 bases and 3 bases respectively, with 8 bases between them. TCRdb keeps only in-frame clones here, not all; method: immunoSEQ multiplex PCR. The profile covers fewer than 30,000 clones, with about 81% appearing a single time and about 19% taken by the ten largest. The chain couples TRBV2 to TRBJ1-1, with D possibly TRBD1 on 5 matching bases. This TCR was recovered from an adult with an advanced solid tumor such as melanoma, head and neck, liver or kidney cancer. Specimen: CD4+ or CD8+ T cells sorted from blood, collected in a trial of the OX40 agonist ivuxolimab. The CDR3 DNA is TGTGCCAGCAGCCGGGGGTACACTGAAGCTTTCTTT. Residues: CASSRGYTEAFF.